This T cell receptor beta chain was profiled in a study of control samples from healthy donors and cancer patients (dated by TCRdb to 2019 to 2021). Relative to germline, V is missing 4 bases and J is missing 10 bases, with 8 bases of the junction outside any gene match. There are 12 amino acids in the CDR3, from cysteine to phenylalanine inclusive. Of the read, only the CDR3 DNA is kept; its 36 bases are in frame from base 1. The germline V gene specifies SQVTM as CDR1 and ANQGSEA as CDR2. Libraries were built with the immunoSEQ multiplex PCR assay. TCRdb carries this immuneACCESS record with in-frame sequences only. Its versions omit some clonotypes, under half of them owing to an unresolved V gene in the studies checked, with the rest unexplained. The sample records tens of thousands of clones, about nine tenths of which are singletons. Over 0.85% of the sample rests with the top ten. With regard to this clone: Its recognized antigen is unknown. Per-base qualities were not stored, and no clone one base away is much larger.

The sequence joins TRBV29-1 to TRBJ1-1, with 8 bases in between that match TRBD1. This receptor was obtained from a woman aged 30 to 39 in good health. Sequencing was done on a sample of blood. Here the CDR3 is given as CSVGAGGNAAFF. The nucleotides read TGCAGCGTTGGTGCAGGGGGCAACGCAGCTTTCTTT.